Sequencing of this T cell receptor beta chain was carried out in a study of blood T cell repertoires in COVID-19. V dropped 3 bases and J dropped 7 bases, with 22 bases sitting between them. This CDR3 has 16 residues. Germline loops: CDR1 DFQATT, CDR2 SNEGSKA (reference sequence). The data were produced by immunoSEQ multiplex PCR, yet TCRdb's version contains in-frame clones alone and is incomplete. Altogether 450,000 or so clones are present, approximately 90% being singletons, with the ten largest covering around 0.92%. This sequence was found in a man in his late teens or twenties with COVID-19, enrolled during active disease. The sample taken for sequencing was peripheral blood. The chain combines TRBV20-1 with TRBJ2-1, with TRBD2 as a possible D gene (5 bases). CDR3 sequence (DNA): TGCAGTGCTAGTAGGTATGGGGTAGCGTCGGAAAATGAGCAGTTCTTC. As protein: CSASRYGVASENEQFF.